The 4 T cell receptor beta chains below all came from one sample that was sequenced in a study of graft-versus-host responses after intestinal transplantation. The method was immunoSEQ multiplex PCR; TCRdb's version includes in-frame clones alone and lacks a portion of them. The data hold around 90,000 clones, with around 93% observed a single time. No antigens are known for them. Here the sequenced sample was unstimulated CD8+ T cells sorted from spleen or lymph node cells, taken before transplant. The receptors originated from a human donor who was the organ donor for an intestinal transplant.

The CDR3 DNA follows: TGTGCCAGCAGCTATGGACAGAACTACGAGCAGTACTTC. Translating gives CASSYGQNYEQYF. The rearrangement links TRBV7-8 to TRBJ2-7; D may be TRBD1 (6 bases). The V and J ends lost 4 bases and 3 bases respectively, with 10 bases between them. The CDR3 consists of 13 residues. The germline V gene encodes CDR1 SGHVS and CDR2 FQNEAQ.

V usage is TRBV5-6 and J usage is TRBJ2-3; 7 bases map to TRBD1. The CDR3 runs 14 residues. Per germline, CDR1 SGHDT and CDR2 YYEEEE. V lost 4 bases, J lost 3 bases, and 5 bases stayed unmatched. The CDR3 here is CASSGDSATDTQYF. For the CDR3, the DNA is TGTGCCAGCAGCGGGGACAGCGCTACAGATACGCAGTATTTT.

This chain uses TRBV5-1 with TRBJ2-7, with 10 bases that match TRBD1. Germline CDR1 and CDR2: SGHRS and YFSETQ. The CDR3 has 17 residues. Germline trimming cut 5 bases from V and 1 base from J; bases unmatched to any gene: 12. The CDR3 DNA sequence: TGCGCCAGCAGTCCTTTCTATGGGGACAGGGGTTCCTACGAGCAGTACTTC. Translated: CASSPFYGDRGSYEQYF.

The CDR3 spells CASSLISGGRDEQYF. As DNA, the CDR3 is TGTGCCAGCAGTTTAATTTCGGGGGGCCGTGACGAGCAGTACTTC. The chain uses TRBV28 and TRBJ2-7; a possible D gene is TRBD2 (7 bases). V lost 2 bases to trimming and J lost 5 bases, with 16 bases between them. This CDR3 has 15 residues. Germline V CDR1 and CDR2: MDHEN, SYDVKM.